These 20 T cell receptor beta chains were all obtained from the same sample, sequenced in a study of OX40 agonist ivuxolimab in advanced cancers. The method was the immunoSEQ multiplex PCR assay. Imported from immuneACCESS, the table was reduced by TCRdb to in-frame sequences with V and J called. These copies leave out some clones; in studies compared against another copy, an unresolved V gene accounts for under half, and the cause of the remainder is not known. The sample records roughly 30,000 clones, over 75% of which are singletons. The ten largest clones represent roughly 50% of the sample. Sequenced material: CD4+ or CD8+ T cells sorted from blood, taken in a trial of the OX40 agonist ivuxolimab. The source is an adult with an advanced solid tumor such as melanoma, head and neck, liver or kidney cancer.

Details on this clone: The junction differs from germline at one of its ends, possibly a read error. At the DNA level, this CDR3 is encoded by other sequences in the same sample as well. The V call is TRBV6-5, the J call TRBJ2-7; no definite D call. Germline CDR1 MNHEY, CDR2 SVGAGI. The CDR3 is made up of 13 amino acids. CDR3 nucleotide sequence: TGCGCCAGCAGTTACTCGGGCAGCTACGAGCAGTACTTC. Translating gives CASSYSGSYEQYF.

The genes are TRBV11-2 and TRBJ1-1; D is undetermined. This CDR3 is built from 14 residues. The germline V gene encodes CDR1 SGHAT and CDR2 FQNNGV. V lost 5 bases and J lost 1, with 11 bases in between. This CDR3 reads CASSAYSENTEAFF. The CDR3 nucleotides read TGTGCCAGCAGCGCGTATTCGGAGAACACTGAAGCTTTCTTT.

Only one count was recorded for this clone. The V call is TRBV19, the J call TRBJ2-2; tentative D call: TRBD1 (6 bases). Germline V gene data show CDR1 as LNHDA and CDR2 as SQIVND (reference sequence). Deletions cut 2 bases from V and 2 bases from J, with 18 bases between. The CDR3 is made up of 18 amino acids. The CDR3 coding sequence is TGTGCCAGTAGTATAACCCCCGGACAGAGAATAAACACCGGGGAGCTGTTTTTT. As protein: CASSITPGQRINTGELFF.

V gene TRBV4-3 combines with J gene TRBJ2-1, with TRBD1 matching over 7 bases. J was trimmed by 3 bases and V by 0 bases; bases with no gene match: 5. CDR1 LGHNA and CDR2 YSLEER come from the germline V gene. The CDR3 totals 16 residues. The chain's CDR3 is CASSQDRQGHYNEQFF. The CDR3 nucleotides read TGCGCCAGCAGCCAAGATAGACAGGGACACTACAATGAGCAGTTCTTC.

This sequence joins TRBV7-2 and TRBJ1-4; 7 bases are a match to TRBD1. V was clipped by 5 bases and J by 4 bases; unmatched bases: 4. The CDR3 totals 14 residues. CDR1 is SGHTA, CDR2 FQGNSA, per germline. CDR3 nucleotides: TGTGCCAGCAGCGCCGGGACAGATAATGAAAAACTGTTTTTT. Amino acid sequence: CASSAGTDNEKLFF.

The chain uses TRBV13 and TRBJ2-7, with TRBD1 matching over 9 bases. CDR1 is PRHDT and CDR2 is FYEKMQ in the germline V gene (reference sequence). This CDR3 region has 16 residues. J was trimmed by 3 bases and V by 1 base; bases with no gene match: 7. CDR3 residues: CASSLAGQGPSYEQYF. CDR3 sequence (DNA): TGTGCCAGCAGCTTAGCCGGACAGGGGCCTAGCTACGAGCAGTACTTC.

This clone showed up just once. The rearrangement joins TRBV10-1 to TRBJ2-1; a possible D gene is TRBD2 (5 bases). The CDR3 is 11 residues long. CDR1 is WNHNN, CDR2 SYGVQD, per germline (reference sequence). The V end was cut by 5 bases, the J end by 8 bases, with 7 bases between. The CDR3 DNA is TGCGCCAGCAGTCCGGGGTATGAGCAGTTCTTC. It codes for CASSPGYEQFF.

The CDR3 loop reads CASSLVDGGEQFF. The CDR3 region has the DNA TGTGCCAGCAGCTTAGTTGACGGGGGGGAGCAGTTCTTC. The V and J genes are TRBV11-2 and TRBJ2-1; TRBD2 aligns across 7 bases. The CDR3 is 13 amino acids. The germline CDR1 and CDR2 sequences are SGHAT and FQNNGV. Trimming cost V 1 base and J 10 bases; bases outside gene matches: 4.

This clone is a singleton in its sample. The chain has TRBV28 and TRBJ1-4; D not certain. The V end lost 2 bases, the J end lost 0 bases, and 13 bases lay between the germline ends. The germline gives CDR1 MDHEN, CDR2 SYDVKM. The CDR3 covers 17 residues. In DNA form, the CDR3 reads TGTGCCAGCAGTTTAAAGATCTGGGCGGCAACTAATGAAAAACTGTTTTTT. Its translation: CASSLKIWAATNEKLFF.

CDR3 loop: CASSIWDSDQPQHF. The CDR3 nucleotides are TGTGCCAGTAGTATATGGGACAGCGATCAGCCCCAGCATTTT. This chain connects TRBV19 to TRBJ1-5, with TRBD1 matching 7 bases. V lost 2 bases and J lost 5; bases outside the gene matches: 3. This CDR3 has 14 amino acids. Germline V CDR1 and CDR2: LNHDA, SQIVND (reference sequence).

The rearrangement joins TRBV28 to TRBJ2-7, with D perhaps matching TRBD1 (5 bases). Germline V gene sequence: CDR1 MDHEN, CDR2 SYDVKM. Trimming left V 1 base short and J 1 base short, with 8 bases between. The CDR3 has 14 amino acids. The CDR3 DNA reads TGTGCCAGCAGTTTATATGGGGCTTCCTACGAGCAGTACTTC. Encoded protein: CASSLYGASYEQYF.

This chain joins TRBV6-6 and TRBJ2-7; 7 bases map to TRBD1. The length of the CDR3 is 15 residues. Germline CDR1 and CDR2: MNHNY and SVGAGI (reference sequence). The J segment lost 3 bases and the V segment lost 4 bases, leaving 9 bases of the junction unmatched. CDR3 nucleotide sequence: TGTGCCAGCAGTTTAGAGCCGGGACAGTTCTACGAGCAGTACTTC. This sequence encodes CASSLEPGQFYEQYF.

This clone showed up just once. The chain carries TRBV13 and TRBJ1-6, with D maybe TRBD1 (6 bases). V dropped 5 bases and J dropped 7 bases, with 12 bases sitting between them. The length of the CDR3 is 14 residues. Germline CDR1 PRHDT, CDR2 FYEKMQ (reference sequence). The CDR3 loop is CASSRGDINSPLHF. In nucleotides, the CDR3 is TGTGCCAGCAGCCGAGGGGACATCAATTCACCCCTCCACTTT.

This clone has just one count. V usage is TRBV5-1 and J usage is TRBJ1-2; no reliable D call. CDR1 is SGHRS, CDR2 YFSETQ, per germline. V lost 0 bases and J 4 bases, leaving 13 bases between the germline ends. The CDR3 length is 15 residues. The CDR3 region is CASSLESRSFYGYTF. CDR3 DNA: TGCGCCAGCAGCTTGGAGAGCAGATCATTCTATGGCTACACCTTC.

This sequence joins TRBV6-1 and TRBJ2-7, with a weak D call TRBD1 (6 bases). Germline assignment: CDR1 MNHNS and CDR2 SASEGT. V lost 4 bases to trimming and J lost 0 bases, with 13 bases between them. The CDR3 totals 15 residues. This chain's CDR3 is CASSVGRQDSYEQYF. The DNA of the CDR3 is TGTGCCAGCAGTGTGGGTCGACAGGACTCCTACGAGCAGTACTTC.

In nucleotides, the CDR3 is TGTGCCAGCAGCCTACTAGCGGGGGCCCTCAATGAGCAGTTCTTC. Its translation: CASSLLAGALNEQFF. The chain couples TRBV28 to TRBJ2-1; TRBD2 aligns across 11 bases. Germline CDR1 MDHEN, CDR2 SYDVKM. The ends lost 6 bases at V and 6 bases at J; junction bases unmatched: 7. The CDR3 loop spans 15 amino acids.

The CDR3 sequence: CASSQVGREETQYF. The CDR3, as DNA: TGCGCCAGCAGCCAAGTGGGAAGGGAAGAGACCCAGTACTTC. The rearrangement joins TRBV4-1 to TRBJ2-5; D unresolved. The germline V gene encodes CDR1 MGHRA and CDR2 YSYEKL. The CDR3 is 14 amino acids. V gave up 1 base and J gave up 3 bases, with 9 bases separating them.

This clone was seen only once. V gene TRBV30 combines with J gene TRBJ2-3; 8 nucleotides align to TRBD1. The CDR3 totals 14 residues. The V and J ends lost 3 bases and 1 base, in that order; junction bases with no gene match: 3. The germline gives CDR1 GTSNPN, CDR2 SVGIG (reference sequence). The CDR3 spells CAWSPGQGTDTQYF. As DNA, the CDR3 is TGTGCCTGGAGCCCGGGACAGGGCACAGATACGCAGTATTTT.

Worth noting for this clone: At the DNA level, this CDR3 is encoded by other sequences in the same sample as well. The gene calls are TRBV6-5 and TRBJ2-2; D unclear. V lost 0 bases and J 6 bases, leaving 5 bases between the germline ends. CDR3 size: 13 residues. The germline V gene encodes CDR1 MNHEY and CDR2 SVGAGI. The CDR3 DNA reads TGTGCCAGCAGTTACTCGGGTCCCGGGGAGCTGTTTTTT. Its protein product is CASSYSGPGELFF.

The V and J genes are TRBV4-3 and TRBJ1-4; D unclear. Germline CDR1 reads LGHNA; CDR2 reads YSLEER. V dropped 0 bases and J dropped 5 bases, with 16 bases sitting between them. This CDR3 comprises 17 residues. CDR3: CASSQEIAGYRNEKLFF. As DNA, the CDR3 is TGCGCCAGCAGCCAAGAAATAGCCGGATACCGGAATGAAAAACTGTTTTTT.